Listed here are 29 T cell receptor beta chains from one sample, sequenced in a study of CD8 T cells in Susac syndrome. cDNA came from roughly 0.47 to 1 ug RNA primed by random hexamers. In TCRdb, the immunoSEQ multiplex PCR reads were re-called with MiXCR into one record per CDR3 protein. Of 200,000 to 250,000 distinct CDR3 sequences detected, 80% to 95% appear once; the ten largest clones hold 0.065% to 0.08%. The material sequenced was CD4+ T cells from PBMCs. These receptors were taken from a human donor with multiple sclerosis.

V usage is TRBV5-1 and J usage is TRBJ1-4; D is unclear. Trimming took 4 bases from V and 7 from J, leaving 17 bases between them. Germline lookup yields CDR1 SGHRS and CDR2 YFSETQ. This CDR3 has 15 residues. Written as DNA, the CDR3 is TGCGCCAGCAGCACCGAAGGAGACCACTTTGAAAAACTGTTTTTT. Protein product: CASSTEGDHFEKLFF.

This chain links TRBV6-1 with TRBJ2-4; D may be TRBD1 (6 bases). The germline V and J ends were trimmed by 1 base and 0 bases, with 19 bases remaining between them. CDR3 length: 19 amino acids. Germline values: CDR1 MNHNS, CDR2 SASEGT. Here the CDR3 DNA reads TGTGCCAGCAGTGAAGATCTAAGCAGGGGCCAACTAGCCAAAAACATTCAGTACTTC. This gives the protein CASSEDLSRGQLAKNIQYF.

The chain couples TRBV14 to TRBJ2-3, with 8 bases matching TRBD2. Germline V gene sequence: CDR1 SGHDN, CDR2 FVKESK. The junction had 8 bases not matched to a gene; V was cut back by 1 base and J by 5 bases. The CDR3 length is 16 residues. CDR3: CASSQVGGTSQDTQYF. The CDR3 nucleotides are TGTGCCAGCAGCCAAGTTGGAGGGACTAGTCAAGATACGCAGTATTTT.

The chain joins TRBV24-1 to TRBJ2-2, with TRBD2 matching 8 bases. V lost 9 bases and J lost 0; bases outside the gene matches: 5. Germline-derived CDR1 and CDR2 are KGHDR and SFDVKD. CDR3 length: 15 amino acids. CDR3 amino acids: CATLPSGPNTGELFF. CDR3 sequence (DNA): TGTGCCACCCTCCCTAGCGGGCCGAACACCGGGGAGCTGTTTTTT.

This chain uses TRBV3-1 with TRBJ2-3; D tentatively reads TRBD1 or TRBD2 (5 bases each). The CDR3 totals 13 residues. V lost 0 bases and J lost 6, with 7 bases in between. Germline CDR1 and CDR2: LGHDT and YNNKEL (reference sequence). CDR3 nucleotide sequence: TGTGCCAGCAGCCAAGAGTGGGGGGATACGCAGTATTTT. This codes for CASSQEWGDTQYF.

This clonotype came up a few times. The rearrangement uses TRBV19 and TRBJ2-5, with 7 nucleotides matching TRBD1. This CDR3 region has 13 residues. The V segment lost 6 bases and the J segment 2 bases; nucleotides outside the gene matches: 3. CDR1 LNHDA and CDR2 SQIVND come from the germline V gene (reference sequence). As DNA, the CDR3 is TGTGCCAGTAGCCTGGGACAGCAAGAGACCCAGTACTTC. This translates into CASSLGQQETQYF. Filled out from reference TRBV19 and TRBJ2-5, the complete variable domain reads DGGITQSPKYLFRKEGQNVTLSCEQNLNHDAMYWYRQDPGQGLRLIYYSQIVNDFQKGDIAEGYSVSREKKESFPLTVTSAQKNPTAFYLCASSLGQQETQYFGPGTRLLVL.

This clonotype was observed once. The rearrangement joins TRBV29-1 to TRBJ2-5; D is possibly TRBD2 (5 bases). Germline loops: CDR1 SQVTM, CDR2 ANQGSEA. V gave up 3 bases and J gave up 2 bases, with 7 bases separating them. The CDR3 runs 12 residues. The CDR3 spells CSVDAGQETQYF. CDR3 nucleotide sequence: TGCAGCGTTGACGCGGGTCAAGAGACCCAGTACTTC.

The rearrangement links TRBV6-6 to TRBJ2-1, with a possible D match to TRBD2 (5 bases). The CDR3 length is 16 residues. The germline gives CDR1 MNHNY, CDR2 SVGAGI (reference sequence). V lost 0 bases and J lost 8, with 17 bases in between. The CDR3 here is CASSYSSRRLTHEQFF. CDR3 sequence (DNA): TGTGCCAGCAGTTACTCGAGTAGGAGGCTAACCCATGAGCAGTTCTTC.

The V gene is TRBV9, the J gene TRBJ2-1; TRBD2 agrees at 12 bases. The CDR3 runs to 16 residues. After removal of 4 bases from V and 9 bases from J, the junction contained 11 bases not matched to a gene. Germline CDR1 reads SGDLS; CDR2 reads YYNGEE. CDR3 bases: TGTGCCAGCAGCCCCGGGACTAGCGGGTATCTTAGTGAGCAGTTCTTC. It translates to CASSPGTSGYLSEQFF.

J is TRBJ2-7 and V is TRBV3-1; 9 bases match TRBD2. This CDR3 is 15 amino acids long. With 4 bases clipped from V and 1 base from J, the junction kept 5 bases outside the gene matches. Per the germline V gene, CDR1 is LGHDT and CDR2 is YNNKEL (reference sequence). The CDR3 loop reads CASSRSGGRSYEQYF. The DNA for the CDR3 is TGTGCCAGCAGCCGAAGCGGGGGGAGATCCTACGAGCAGTACTTC.

The CDR3 DNA follows: TGTGCCAGCAGCCAAGATGAAGCATGGGGCTTCTATAGCAATCAGCCCCAGCATTTT. Translating it yields CASSQDEAWGFYSNQPQHF. The rearrangement links TRBV3-1 to TRBJ1-5; perhaps TRBD1 as D (5 bases). Germline V gene lookup returns CDR1 LGHDT and CDR2 YNNKEL (reference sequence). Trimming removed 0 bases from V and 0 bases from J, with 18 bases in between. The CDR3 totals 19 residues.

This clonotype was counted a single time. The chain links TRBV19 to TRBJ1-2, with a weak D call TRBD1 (5 bases). Trimming cost V 6 bases and J 2 bases, with 16 bases left between them. Germline values: CDR1 LNHDA, CDR2 SQIVND (reference sequence). The CDR3 has 15 residues. The CDR3 reads CASSLDRDGNYGYTF. DNA for the CDR3: TGTGCCAGTAGCCTAGACCGGGACGGAAACTATGGCTACACCTTC.

This sequence joins TRBV7-8 and TRBJ2-5; TRBD1 aligns across 11 bases. V shed 1 base and J 4 bases; nucleotides not matched to a gene: 5. The CDR3 extends over 16 amino acids. Germline V lookup: CDR1 SGHVS, CDR2 FQNEAQ. In DNA form, the CDR3 reads TGTGCCAGCAGCTTAGGGGGACAGGGGGTCGGAGAGACCCAGTACTTC. Amino acid sequence: CASSLGGQGVGETQYF.

The V call is TRBV20-1, the J call TRBJ1-2, with 8 bases identical to TRBD1. Looked up from germline, CDR1 is DFQATT and CDR2 is SNEGSKA (reference sequence). V dropped 0 bases and J dropped 3; count of bases not matched to a gene: 3. The length of the CDR3 is 14 residues. The CDR3 DNA reads as TGCAGTGCTAGAGACCCAGGGGGCGACTATGGCTACACCTTC. Translation: CSARDPGGDYGYTF.

The gene calls are TRBV20-1 and TRBJ2-4; 9 bases are a match to TRBD2. CDR3 length: 15 amino acids. With V trimmed by 0 bases and J by 4 bases, 4 bases remained unmatched. Per the germline V gene, CDR1 is DFQATT and CDR2 is SNEGSKA (reference sequence). The CDR3 nucleotides read TGCAGTGCTAGAGAAGCTAGCGGGATTAAAAACATTCAGTACTTC. Amino acids: CSAREASGIKNIQYF.

The V call is TRBV7-9, the J call TRBJ1-5, with D hard to call. CDR3 length: 13 amino acids. The germline gives CDR1 SEHNR, CDR2 FQNEAQ (reference sequence). V was clipped by 2 bases and J by 4 bases, with 6 bases between them. CDR3 sequence reads: CASSLTWNQPQHF. The DNA of the CDR3 is TGTGCCAGCAGCTTAACATGGAATCAGCCCCAGCATTTT.

The chain combines TRBV10-2 with TRBJ2-3; 8 positions match TRBD2. V trimming: 3 bases; J trimming: 4 bases; junction bases outside the gene matches: 9. The CDR3 totals 16 residues. Germline V lookup: CDR1 WSHSY, CDR2 SAAADI. CDR3 sequence: CASSEVGLGGSDTQYF. In DNA form, the CDR3 reads TGCGCCAGCAGTGAAGTGGGACTAGGTGGCTCAGATACGCAGTATTTT.

In the case of this clonotype: One end of the junction is discordant with germline, which a read error may explain. The chain links TRBV24-1 to TRBJ2-5; D might be TRBD1 (5 bases). The CDR3 loop spans 14 amino acids. Germline assignment: CDR1 KGHDR and CDR2 SFDVKD. The CDR3 reads CATGDSGPQETQYF. CDR3 DNA sequence: TGTGCCACCGGTGACTCAGGGCCCCAAGAGACCCAGTACTTC.

The rearrangement links TRBV15 to TRBJ2-7, with D perhaps TRBD2 (7 bases). Germline V lookup: CDR1 LNHNV, CDR2 YYDKDF (reference sequence). The CDR3 is 14 amino acids. The V gene lost 5 bases and the J gene lost 10 bases, with 21 bases spanning the gap. The CDR3 spells CATSRGAAATNQYF. The CDR3 region has the DNA TGTGCCACCAGCCGGGGGGCAGCAGCTACGAACCAGTACTTC.

This chain links TRBV30 with TRBJ1-4; TRBD1 might be the D (5 bases). Germline CDR1 and CDR2: GTSNPN and SVGIG (reference sequence). The CDR3 runs to 13 residues. V lost 6 bases and J 8 bases, leaving 16 bases between the germline ends. The CDR3 sequence: CACHRQGLEKLFF. The CDR3, as DNA: TGTGCCTGTCACCGGCAGGGTTTAGAAAAACTGTTTTTT.

The chain recombines TRBV30 with TRBJ2-3, with a weak D call TRBD2 (6 bases). V lost 2 bases and J lost 0, with 12 bases in between. CDR3 length equals 15 residues. Germline assignment: CDR1 GTSNPN and CDR2 SVGIG (reference sequence). This CDR3 is CAWSSGLTSTDTQYF. DNA of the CDR3: TGTGCCTGGAGTTCGGGACTCACTAGCACAGATACGCAGTATTTT.

The V call is TRBV12-5, the J call TRBJ2-6; possible D gene TRBD2, 5 bases. Germline lookup yields CDR1 LGHNT and CDR2 FRNRAP. CDR3 length: 17 amino acids. V was pared by 2 bases and J by 2 bases, with 13 bases between. As DNA, the CDR3 is TGTGCTAGTGGTTTGATCACAACGAGGGCTGGGGCCAACGTCCTGACTTTC. As protein: CASGLITTRAGANVLTF.

The CDR3 loop reads CASSRRVRNTGELFF. The CDR3 nucleotides are TGTGCCAGCAGCCGTCGGGTCCGGAACACCGGGGAGCTGTTTTTT. This sequence joins TRBV14 and TRBJ2-2; D not resolved. Germline V gene sequence: CDR1 SGHDN, CDR2 FVKESK. The CDR3 spans 15 residues. V was clipped by 4 bases and J by 1 base, with 10 bases between them.

V and J are TRBV9 and TRBJ1-2; 7 bases map to TRBD1. This CDR3 comprises 14 residues. CDR1 is SGDLS, CDR2 YYNGEE, per germline. Germline trimming cut 0 bases from V and 4 bases from J; bases unmatched to any gene: 3. The CDR3 loop is CASSVGGQSYGYTF. The CDR3 nucleotides are TGTGCCAGCAGCGTAGGGGGACAGAGCTATGGCTACACCTTC. Full variable domain (rest looked up from reference TRBV9 and TRBJ1-2): DSGVTQTPKHLITATGQRVTLRCSPRSGDLSVYWYQQSLDQGLQFLIQYYNGEERAKGNILERFSAQQFPDLHSELNLSSLELGDSALYFCASSVGGQSYGYTFGSGTRLTVV.

The chain couples TRBV5-5 to TRBJ2-7, with D unclear. The germline V and J ends were trimmed by 2 bases and 3 bases, with 6 bases remaining between them. This CDR3 spans 12 amino acids. Germline V gives CDR1 SGHKS, CDR2 YYEKEE (reference sequence). CDR3 coding DNA: TGTGCCAGCAGCTTCAGTCTCTACGAGCAGTACGTC. This gives the protein CASSFSLYEQYV.

The chain recombines TRBV29-1 with TRBJ1-1; a weak D match, TRBD1 (6 bases). V gave up 4 bases and J gave up 4 bases, with 16 bases separating them. Germline CDR1 and CDR2: SQVTM and ANQGSEA. The CDR3 has 14 residues. The CDR3 nucleotides are TGCAGCGTTGCCAGAATGACAGGTGGCACTGAAGCTTTCTTT. Translation gives CSVARMTGGTEAFF.

The rearrangement uses TRBV28 and TRBJ1-5; D gene uncertain. Germline values: CDR1 MDHEN, CDR2 SYDVKM. The V end lost 2 bases, the J end lost 5 bases, and 13 bases lay between the germline ends. This CDR3 is 15 amino acids long. The CDR3 spells CASSLIGIRDQPQHF. The CDR3 nucleotides are TGTGCCAGCAGTTTAATTGGGATTAGGGATCAGCCCCAGCATTTT.

This chain connects TRBV7-8 to TRBJ1-1; maybe TRBD1 (6 bases). The CDR3 contains 17 residues. V lost 0 bases, J lost 1 base, and 15 bases lay in between. The germline V gene encodes CDR1 SGHVS and CDR2 FQNEAQ. The CDR3 DNA reads as TGTGCCAGCAGCTTAGCCCCCCGGGGGGCCAAGAACACTGAAGCTTTCTTT. It encodes CASSLAPRGAKNTEAFF.

The chain combines TRBV5-1 with TRBJ2-7, with 10 positions matching TRBD1. CDR3 length equals 22 residues. Per the germline V gene, CDR1 is SGHRS and CDR2 is YFSETQ. Germline trimming cut 3 bases from V and 0 bases from J; bases unmatched to any gene: 24. Here the CDR3 reads CASSSLPSPWRDRGLSSYEQYF. The CDR3 bases are TGCGCCAGCAGCTCCTTACCGTCACCATGGCGGGACAGGGGCCTTAGCTCCTACGAGCAGTACTTC.